This T cell receptor (beta chain) was recovered during a study of regulatory dendritic cells for organ transplantation. A word on this clone: Antigen unknown.

This CDR3 has 16 amino acids. The J segment lost 4 bases and the V segment lost 5 bases, leaving 4 bases of the junction unmatched. Per germline, CDR1 SGHAT and CDR2 FQDESV (reference sequence). Sorted subsets were CFSE-labeled and cultured four to six days with allogeneic dendritic cells. CD4+ or CD8+ T cells were sorted as naive CD45RA+ or memory CD45RO+. Profiling relied on immunoSEQ multiplex PCR, and the TCRdb table lists in-frame clones only, not all of them. The table has about 12,000 clones, 60% to 80% seen once. Notes on the study in general: The most alloreactive TCR clonotypes were found in resting memory CD8+ cells. Considerable individual heterogeneity was seen in alloreactive memory CD8+ T cells. Regulatory dendritic cells appeared to expand memory CD8+ clones less than mature ones.

The sequenced material came from naive CD4+ T cells from blood cultured with regulatory dendritic cells. The subset here: CD45RA+ naive T cells. The chain is built from TRBV11-1 and TRBJ2-2, with TRBD2 matching 13 bases. The sequence was obtained from a human donor in good health. CDR3 sequence reads: CASSLGLAGLTGELFF. CDR3 nucleotides: TGTGCCAGCAGCCTGGGACTAGCGGGGCTCACCGGGGAGCTGTTTTTT.